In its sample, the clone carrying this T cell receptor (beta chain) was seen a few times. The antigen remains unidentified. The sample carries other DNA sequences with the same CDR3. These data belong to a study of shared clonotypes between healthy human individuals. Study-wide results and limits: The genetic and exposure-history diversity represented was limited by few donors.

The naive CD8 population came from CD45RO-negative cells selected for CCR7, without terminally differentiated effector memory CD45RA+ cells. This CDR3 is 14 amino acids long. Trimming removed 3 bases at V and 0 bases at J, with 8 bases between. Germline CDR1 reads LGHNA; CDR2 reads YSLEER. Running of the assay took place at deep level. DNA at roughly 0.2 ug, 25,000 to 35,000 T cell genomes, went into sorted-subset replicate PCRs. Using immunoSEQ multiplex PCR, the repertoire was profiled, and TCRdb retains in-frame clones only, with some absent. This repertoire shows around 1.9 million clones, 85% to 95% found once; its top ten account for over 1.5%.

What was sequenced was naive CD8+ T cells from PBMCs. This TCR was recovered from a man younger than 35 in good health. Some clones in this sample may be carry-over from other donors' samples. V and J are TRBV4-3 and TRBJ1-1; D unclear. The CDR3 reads CASSQGAVNTEAFF. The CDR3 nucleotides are TGCGCCAGCAGCCAGGGAGCAGTGAACACTGAAGCTTTCTTT.